A selection of T cell receptor beta chains follows, all from one sample in a study of T cells in Graves' hyperthyroidism and ophthalmopathy. Each CDR3 protein is one row after TCRdb ran MiXCR on the multiplex PCR reads. The profile covers 490,000 or so distinct CDR3 sequences, with roughly 23% appearing a single time and under 55% taken by the ten largest. The sequenced sample was blood. These receptors originate from a woman in her 70s with Graves' ophthalmopathy. The CDR3 runs from the conserved cysteine through the conserved F or W. D genes are given only for firm matches. A row's size may be missing; if present it is once, few, many or a size class.

V: TRBV28
D: TRBD1
size: NA
J: TRBJ1-5
CDR3: CASGGRDRGFNQPQHF
DNA: TGTGCCAGTGGGGGGAGGGACAGGGGTTTCAATCAGCCCCAGCATTTT

V: TRBV20-1
D: TRBD1
size: many
J: TRBJ1-2
CDR3: CSAGQGDYGYTF
DNA: TGCAGTGCTGGACAGGGAGACTATGGCTACACCTTC

V: TRBV5-1
D: TRBD2
size: NA
J: TRBJ2-1
CDR3: CASSWAGLALSYNEQFF
DNA: TGCGCCAGCAGCTGGGCCGGACTAGCGTTATCCTACAATGAGCAGTTCTTC

V: TRBV9
D: TRBD2
size: NA
J: TRBJ2-3
CDR3: CASSPEGREGKDTQYF
DNA: TGTGCCAGCAGCCCGGAAGGGCGGGAGGGCAAAGATACGCAGTATTTT

V: TRBV28
D: TRBD1
size: NA
J: TRBJ1-5
CDR3: CASSLWGTGSNQPQHF
DNA: TGTGCCAGCAGTTTATGGGGGACAGGGAGCAATCAGCCCCAGCATTTT

V: TRBV12-3/TRBV12-4
D: TRBD1
size: many
J: TRBJ2-7
CDR3: CASSGRDRAYEQYF
DNA: TGTGCCAGCAGTGGCCGGGACAGGGCCTACGAGCAGTACTTC

V: TRBV28
D: TRBD2
size: many
J: TRBJ2-3
CDR3: CASKSSGPPPQDTQYF
DNA: TGTGCCAGCAAATCTAGCGGCCCCCCCCCCCAAGATACGCAGTATTTT

V: TRBV27
D: NA
size: NA
J: TRBJ1-1
CDR3: CASNKGPSAEAFF
DNA: TGTGCCAGCAATAAAGGACCGTCGGCTGAAGCTTTCTTT

V: TRBV3-1
D: NA
size: NA
J: TRBJ2-5
CDR3: CASSQGAASSETQYF
DNA: TGTGCCAGCAGCCAAGGCGCCGCCAGCTCGGAGACCCAGTACTTC

V: TRBV12-3/TRBV12-4
D: NA
size: many
J: TRBJ1-1
CDR3: CASSLSWGLTEAFF
DNA: TGTGCCAGCAGTTTATCTTGGGGACTCACTGAAGCTTTCTTT

V: TRBV6-1
D: NA
size: few
J: TRBJ1-2
CDR3: CASSHRVNYGYTF
DNA: TGTGCCAGCAGTCACAGGGTTAACTATGGCTACACCTTC

V: TRBV27
D: NA
size: NA
J: TRBJ2-3
CDR3: CASSPRGRGTDTQYF
DNA: TGTGCCAGCAGTCCGAGGGGGAGAGGCACAGATACGCAGTATTTT

V: TRBV10-3
D: TRBD1
size: few
J: TRBJ1-1
CDR3: CAISDSGQGDRDTEAFF
DNA: TGTGCCATCAGTGATTCGGGACAGGGGGATAGGGACACTGAAGCTTTCTTT

V: TRBV30
D: NA
size: NA
J: TRBJ1-4
CDR3: CAWSVSRVESNEKLFF
DNA: TGTGCCTGGAGTGTGTCCCGGGTTGAATCTAATGAAAAACTGTTTTTT

V: TRBV13
D: TRBD2
size: NA
J: TRBJ2-3
CDR3: CASSLKGLAGGTTDTQYF
DNA: TGTGCCAGCAGCTTAAAGGGACTAGCGGGAGGCACCACAGATACGCAGTATTTT

V: TRBV27
D: NA
size: few
J: TRBJ2-5
CDR3: CASSLFGDGTQYF
DNA: TGTGCCAGCAGTTTATTCGGGGACGGGACCCAGTACTTC

V: TRBV5-1
D: NA
size: NA
J: TRBJ2-2
CDR3: CASSLYRVGAGELFF
DNA: TGCGCCAGCAGCCTATACAGGGTAGGAGCCGGGGAGCTGTTTTTT

V: TRBV7-9
D: NA
size: few
J: TRBJ1-2
CDR3: CASSSRRGAHGYTF
DNA: TGTGCCAGCAGCTCCCGACGGGGGGCCCATGGCTACACCTTC